The 18 T cell receptor beta chains listed next were all sequenced from one sample in a study of Graves' ophthalmopathy and Graves' hyperthyroidism. RNA transcripts yielded amplified TCR beta CDR3 regions. An opening RT-PCR round employed HTBI primers and preceded a second-round multiplex PCR. TCRdb re-called the multiplex PCR reads through MiXCR, storing one row per CDR3 protein. The sample holds 1 million to 1.3 million distinct CDR3 sequences, roughly two fifths seen once. Source material: peripheral blood or thyroid tissue (not recorded which). All receptors derive from an adult man with Graves' hyperthyroidism.

The CDR3 region has the DNA TGTGCCAGCACTTCCCGGGGTCTATATGATCAGCCCCAGCATTTT. This gives the protein CASTSRGLYDQPQHF. This rearrangement joins TRBV24-1 to TRBJ1-5, with D hard to call. V gave up 11 bases and J gave up 5 bases, with 21 bases separating them. There are 15 residues in the CDR3. CDR1 and CDR2 from the germline V gene are KGHDR and SFDVKD.

This clonotype was counted a few times. V gene TRBV19 combines with J gene TRBJ1-5; 8 bases are a match to TRBD1. The CDR3 covers 16 residues. The J segment lost 0 bases and the V segment lost 2 bases, leaving 3 bases of the junction unmatched. Germline CDR1 is LNHDA and CDR2 is SQIVND (reference sequence). CDR3 bases: TGTGCCAGTAGTATACCGACAGGGGATAGCAATCAGCCCCAGCATTTT. Translation gives CASSIPTGDSNQPQHF.

This clonotype was observed at least ten times. The rearrangement uses TRBV11-2 and TRBJ2-7; TRBD1 might be the D (5 bases). Trimming stripped 2 bases from V and 0 bases from J, with 8 bases between. The CDR3 length is 14 residues. Germline loops: CDR1 SGHAT, CDR2 FQNNGV. The CDR3 region has the DNA TGTGCCAGCAGCTTACAGCAGGGCTCCTACGAGCAGTACTTC. This codes for CASSLQQGSYEQYF.

This clonotype was found once. The chain employs TRBV12-3 or TRBV12-4 and TRBJ2-5; 10 bases align to TRBD2. The CDR3 spans 15 residues. The V segment lost 2 bases and the J segment 5 bases; nucleotides outside the gene matches: 5. The CDR3 DNA is TGTGCCAGCAGTTTAATAGCGGGAGGCTGGGAGACCCAGTACTTC. It specifies CASSLIAGGWETQYF.

This clonotype has ten or more counts. The CDR3 protein is CASRPDRTTNTGELFF. The DNA of the CDR3 is TGTGCCAGCAGACCCGACAGAACGACGAACACCGGGGAGCTGTTTTTT. This chain uses TRBV2 with TRBJ2-2, with D possibly matching TRBD1 (5 bases). V was trimmed by 6 bases and J by 0 bases, leaving 14 bases between them. The length of the CDR3 is 16 residues. Germline assignment: CDR1 SNHLY and CDR2 FYNNEI.

This clonotype was detected a few times. The chain uses TRBV20-1 and TRBJ1-4; 7 bases map to TRBD1. After removal of 1 base from V and 7 bases from J, the junction contained 9 bases not matched to a gene. The germline V gene encodes CDR1 DFQATT and CDR2 SNEGSKA (reference sequence). CDR3 size: 15 residues. The CDR3 DNA reads TGCAGTGCTAGAGGGGTGGGCCAGGGGGGTGAAAAACTGTTTTTT. This codes for CSARGVGQGGEKLFF.

This clonotype was seen more than once but under ten times. The chain links TRBV29-1 to TRBJ2-7; TRBD2 is a possible D gene (6 bases). CDR1 and CDR2 (germline): SQVTM, ANQGSEA. The length of the CDR3 is 14 residues. V was pared by 5 bases and J by 3 bases, with 17 bases between. The CDR3 region is CSVLDGRECYEQYF. CDR3 nucleotides: TGCAGCGTTCTGGACGGACGGGAGTGCTACGAGCAGTACTTC.

The V gene is TRBV6-1, the J gene TRBJ2-7, with D possibly being TRBD1 (6 bases). The CDR3 runs 14 residues. Looked up from germline, CDR1 is MNHNS and CDR2 is SASEGT. V was pared by 6 bases and J by 3 bases, with 15 bases between. This CDR3 is CASRQRQGYYEQYF. DNA of the CDR3: TGTGCCAGCAGGCAGCGGCAGGGGTACTACGAGCAGTACTTC.

This clonotype has a count of ten or more. This chain connects TRBV29-1 to TRBJ1-2; weak D call: TRBD1 (6 bases). The CDR3 has 14 amino acids. V lost 4 bases and J 4 bases, leaving 16 bases between the germline ends. The V gene's germline CDR1 is SQVTM and CDR2 ANQGSEA. The CDR3 sequence: CSVAQGSQTYGYTF. In nucleotides, the CDR3 is TGCAGCGTTGCCCAGGGGTCGCAAACCTATGGCTACACCTTC.

The chain joins TRBV29-1 to TRBJ1-2; D remains ambiguous. This CDR3 region has 12 residues. Germline CDR1 SQVTM, CDR2 ANQGSEA. CDR3 loop: CRVAGRVYGYTF. The CDR3 DNA follows: TGCAGAGTAGCCGGGAGAGTCTATGGCTACACCTTC.

The V call is TRBV11-1, the J call TRBJ2-7, with unresolved D. Germline CDR1 reads SGHAT; CDR2 reads FQDESV (reference sequence). The CDR3 loop spans 16 amino acids. V was pared by 6 bases and J by 2 bases, with 20 bases between. In DNA, the CDR3 is TGTGCCAGCAGTTTATGGTTGGGCGGAAGCACCTACGAGCAGTACTTC. Translating gives CASSLWLGGSTYEQYF. The entire variable domain, with the rest obtained from reference TRBV11-1 and TRBJ2-7, is as follows: EAEVAQSPRYKITEKSQAVAFWCDPISGHATLYWYRQILGQGPELLVQFQDESVVDDSQLPKDRFSAERLKGVDSTLKIQPAELGDSAMYLCASSLWLGGSTYEQYFGPGTRLTVT.

The rearrangement joins TRBV5-1 to TRBJ1-2, with 7 positions matching TRBD1. There are 15 residues in the CDR3. V dropped 3 bases and J dropped 4; count of bases not matched to a gene: 9. Germline assignment: CDR1 SGHRS and CDR2 YFSETQ. CDR3 sequence (DNA): TGCGCCAGCAGCTCGAGACAGGGAACTCCCTATGGCTACACCTTC. Translated: CASSSRQGTPYGYTF.

This clonotype was detected ten times or more. The chain is built from TRBV28 and TRBJ2-7; TRBD2 matches at 9 bases. The length of the CDR3 is 14 residues. The V gene end was trimmed by 5 bases and the J gene end by 2 bases; junction bases not matched to a gene: 4. CDR1 and CDR2 from the germline V gene are MDHEN and SYDVKM. The CDR3: CASSAGGITYEQYF. CDR3 DNA: TGTGCCAGCAGTGCGGGAGGGATCACCTACGAGCAGTACTTC. Together with reference TRBV28 and TRBJ2-7, the CDR3 gives the full variable domain: DVKVTQSSRYLVKRTGEKVFLECVQDMDHENMFWYRQDPGLGLRLIYFSYDVKMKEKGDIPEGYSVSREKKERFSLILESASTNQTSMYLCASSAGGITYEQYFGPGTRLTVT.

At least ten counts were recorded for this clonotype. This sequence joins TRBV9 and TRBJ1-6; TRBD1 aligns across 7 bases. The CDR3 spans 14 residues. V gave up 4 bases and J gave up 7 bases; unmatched junction bases: 5. Germline V lookup: CDR1 SGDLS, CDR2 YYNGEE. As DNA, the CDR3 is TGTGCCAGCAGCCCCCGGACAGGAAATTCACCCCTCCACTTT. Amino acid sequence: CASSPRTGNSPLHF.

The chain combines TRBV7-2 with TRBJ2-7; D ambiguous. The CDR3 has 12 residues. Trimming pared 2 bases from V and 4 bases from J, leaving 6 bases between. The germline CDR1 and CDR2 sequences are SGHTA and FQGNSA. For the CDR3, the DNA is TGTGCCAGCAGCTTACGTGGTTACGAGCAGTACGTC. This sequence encodes CASSLRGYEQYV.

This clonotype was recorded at least ten times. V is TRBV7-2 and J is TRBJ2-2, with no clear D. V was clipped by 2 bases and J by 6 bases, with 7 bases between them. The germline V gene encodes CDR1 SGHTA and CDR2 FQGNSA. The CDR3 consists of 13 residues. The CDR3 sequence: CASSLQGSGELFF. The CDR3 DNA reads as TGTGCCAGCAGCTTACAAGGGTCCGGGGAGCTGTTTTTT.

This chain connects TRBV3-1 to TRBJ2-5, with 7 bases that match TRBD2. The germline gives CDR1 LGHDT, CDR2 YNNKEL (reference sequence). The CDR3 is 16 residues long. Germline trimming cut 1 base from V and 2 bases from J; bases unmatched to any gene: 7. CDR3 protein: CASSQGTRVWQETQYF. The CDR3 coding sequence is TGTGCCAGCAGCCAAGGGACTAGGGTATGGCAAGAGACCCAGTACTTC.

This rearrangement joins TRBV25-1 to TRBJ1-2; the D gene is possibly TRBD1 (5 bases). CDR1 is MGHDK and CDR2 is SYGVNS in the germline V gene. V was shortened by 3 bases and J by 10 bases, with 9 bases between the two germline ends. CDR3 length equals 11 residues. The CDR3 reads CASSDRADYTF. CDR3 nucleotide sequence: TGTGCCAGCAGTGACAGGGCGGACTACACCTTC.